This T cell receptor beta chain was profiled in a study of shared T cell receptors in the human thymus. From germline, CDR1 is LGHNA and CDR2 YSLEER. Trimming at V came to 4 bases and at J to 0 bases, leaving 4 bases not matched to a gene. This CDR3 contains 16 residues. Sequenced by immunoSEQ multiplex PCR; TCRdb stores in-frame clones only, minus some. Of about 730,000 clones listed, roughly 88% are singletons. This sample also belongs to another study, concerning human thymus T cells.

The receptor's source is a girl less than two years old with a congenital heart defect. Sequencing input: thymocytes. This rearrangement joins TRBV4-3 to TRBJ2-2; 8 nucleotides match TRBD1. This CDR3 reads CASSLYRGTNTGELFF. In nucleotides, the CDR3 is TGCGCCAGCAGCCTCTACAGGGGGACGAACACCGGGGAGCTGTTTTTT.